The 28 T cell receptor beta chains below all came from one sample that was sequenced in a study of cytomegalovirus exposure and HLA in healthy donors. A multiplex PCR was run with 60 Vbeta primers and 13 Jbeta primers. Method: immunoSEQ multiplex PCR; TCRdb's copy keeps in-frame clones and lacks some. The sample yields tens of thousands of clones, more than 60% seen once. Sequences were obtained from PBMCs. These receptors were collected from a male donor in good health and CMV-seropositive.

The chain joins TRBV5-4 to TRBJ2-7; tentatively, D is TRBD2 (7 bases). The V gene's germline CDR1 is SGHNT and CDR2 YYREEE (reference sequence). The CDR3 loop spans 16 amino acids. Between the trimmed V and J ends, which lost 4 bases and 6 bases, there was a span of 23 bases. CDR3 region: CASSLARGAGAGEQYF. The CDR3 DNA reads TGTGCCAGCAGCCTGGCAAGGGGGGCGGGGGCCGGCGAGCAGTACTTC.

V and J are TRBV4-1 and TRBJ2-5; 7 bases match TRBD2. Germline V gives CDR1 MGHRA, CDR2 YSYEKL. The length of the CDR3 is 15 residues. The junction had 8 bases not matched to a gene; V was cut back by 0 bases and J by 7 bases. CDR3 coding DNA: TGCGCCAGCAGCCAAGAGGGTCAGGGAGGGTGGACCCAGTACTTC. Its protein is CASSQEGQGGWTQYF.

This sequence joins TRBV6-1 and TRBJ2-3; 9 bases are a match to TRBD1. The CDR3 sequence is 14 residues long. The germline V gene encodes CDR1 MNHNS and CDR2 SASEGT. J was trimmed by 4 bases and V by 7 bases; bases with no gene match: 6. The CDR3 DNA is TGTGCCAGCAAAAAGGACAGGGGACCAGATACGCAGTATTTT. Amino acids: CASKKDRGPDTQYF.

The chain recombines TRBV6-1 with TRBJ2-7, with a tentative D call TRBD1 (6 bases). The CDR3 is made up of 15 amino acids. The V gene lost 8 bases and the J gene lost 4 bases, with 21 bases spanning the gap. CDR1 and CDR2 from the germline V gene are MNHNS and SASEGT. The CDR3 spells CASQPVTGIKYEQYF. The CDR3 DNA follows: TGTGCCAGCCAACCAGTAACAGGGATTAAATACGAGCAGTACTTC.

A remark on this clone: The same CDR3 arises from other DNA sequences in this sample as well. The chain couples TRBV9 to TRBJ1-1; possibly TRBD1 for D (5 bases). The CDR3 loop spans 13 amino acids. Germline CDR1 is SGDLS and CDR2 is YYNGEE. V gave up 0 bases and J gave up 8 bases, with 11 bases separating them. The CDR3 loop is CASSVVAGIEAFF. DNA of the CDR3: TGTGCCAGCAGCGTAGTGGCAGGGATAGAAGCTTTCTTT. The whole variable domain, remainder taken from reference TRBV9 and TRBJ1-1, is DSGVTQTPKHLITATGQRVTLRCSPRSGDLSVYWYQQSLDQGLQFLIQYYNGEERAKGNILERFSAQQFPDLHSELNLSSLELGDSALYFCASSVVAGIEAFFGQGTRLTVV.

The genes are TRBV30 and TRBJ2-3; TRBD2 agrees at 12 bases. The CDR3 totals 16 residues. V lost 2 bases and J lost 1; bases outside the gene matches: 4. CDR1 is GTSNPN, CDR2 SVGIG, per germline (reference sequence). As DNA, the CDR3 is TGTGCCTGGAGTATCGGGACTAGCGGGCGCACAGATACGCAGTATTTT. This translates into CAWSIGTSGRTDTQYF.

This chain joins TRBV7-9 and TRBJ2-5, with D possibly TRBD2 on 5 matching bases. Germline CDR1 is SEHNR and CDR2 is FQNEAQ (reference sequence). Trimming left V 3 bases short and J 11 bases short, with 13 bases between. The CDR3 covers 12 residues. This CDR3 is CASSFGVGEQYF. The CDR3 DNA reads as TGTGCCAGCAGCTTTGGCGTCGGGGAGCAGTACTTC.

Only one count was recorded for this clone. The chain has TRBV19 and TRBJ2-5, with D possibly being TRBD2 (5 bases). Trimming took off 4 bases at V and 2 bases at J, with 17 bases between the two ends. Germline CDR1 LNHDA, CDR2 SQIVND (reference sequence). There are 16 residues in the CDR3. The CDR3 DNA sequence: TGTGCCAGTAGTAATTCCGTCCGGACTGCACAAGAGACCCAGTACTTC. Translating it yields CASSNSVRTAQETQYF.

The V call is TRBV5-5, the J call TRBJ1-1; D unresolved. Germline CDR1 is SGHKS and CDR2 is YYEKEE (reference sequence). Trimming removed 0 bases from V and 8 bases from J, with 11 bases in between. The CDR3 spans 13 residues. CDR3 residues: CASSLGRQLEAFF. The CDR3 coding sequence is TGTGCCAGCAGCTTGGGGCGGCAACTAGAAGCTTTCTTT. Supplemented by reference TRBV5-5 and TRBJ1-1, the full variable domain reads DAGVTQSPTHLIKTRGQQVTLRCSPISGHKSVSWYQQVLGQGPQFIFQYYEKEERGRGNFPDRFSARQFPNYSSELNVNALLLGDSALYLCASSLGRQLEAFFGQGTRLTVV.

The table lists this clone with a few counts. The chain couples TRBV5-1 to TRBJ2-7, with TRBD2 as a possible D gene (5 bases). The CDR3 runs 12 residues. Germline loops: CDR1 SGHRS, CDR2 YFSETQ. Trimming removed 4 bases at V and 6 bases at J, with 11 bases between. The CDR3 sequence is CASSPGDFEQYF. Written as DNA, the CDR3 is TGCGCCAGCAGCCCCGGGGATTTCGAGCAGTACTTC.

The table lists this clone with a count of one. The chain employs TRBV7-9 and TRBJ1-4; D is unresolved. The CDR3 loop spans 12 amino acids. Trimming pared 2 bases from V and 8 bases from J, leaving 6 bases between. Germline CDR1 SEHNR, CDR2 FQNEAQ (reference sequence). The chain's CDR3 is CASSLSGEKLFF. CDR3 DNA sequence: TGTGCCAGCAGCTTATCGGGAGAAAAACTGTTTTTT.

A few counts support this clone. Written as DNA, the CDR3 is TGTGCCAGCAGTAGAGAGGGGGTTGAGGGGAGCTCTGGAAACACCATATATTTT. Amino acids: CASSREGVEGSSGNTIYF. The V call is TRBV27, the J call TRBJ1-3; the D gene is possibly TRBD1 (6 bases). CDR1 MNHEY and CDR2 SMNVEV come from the germline V gene (reference sequence). V lost 5 bases and J lost 0, with 20 bases in between. This CDR3 contains 18 residues.

The rearrangement uses TRBV6-1 and TRBJ1-1; 7 positions agree with TRBD1. With 6 bases clipped from V and 1 base from J, the junction kept 8 bases outside the gene matches. Germline CDR1 MNHNS, CDR2 SASEGT. This CDR3 has 15 amino acids. The CDR3 DNA sequence: TGTGCCAGCAGAACGAGGACAGGCCCGAACACTGAAGCTTTCTTT. This codes for CASRTRTGPNTEAFF.

This clone showed up just a few times. The chain has TRBV5-1 and TRBJ2-1; D remains unclear. The CDR3 is made up of 13 amino acids. Germline V gives CDR1 SGHRS, CDR2 YFSETQ. V lost 0 bases, J lost 9 bases, and 10 bases lay in between. The CDR3 is CASSLVQSFEQFF. Here the CDR3 DNA reads TGCGCCAGCAGCTTGGTCCAGTCTTTTGAGCAGTTCTTC.

This clone was counted only a few times. CDR3 nucleotide sequence: TGTGCCAGCAGCGTAGACGGGAGTGTCGATGAGCAGTTCTTC. It specifies CASSVDGSVDEQFF. The V gene is TRBV9, the J gene TRBJ2-1; the D gene is possibly TRBD2 (6 bases). The CDR3 totals 14 residues. The germline V and J ends were trimmed by 0 bases and 8 bases, with 12 bases remaining between them. The germline V gene has CDR1 SGDLS and CDR2 YYNGEE.

The chain couples TRBV11-2 to TRBJ2-1, with TRBD2 identical over 10 bases. With 1 base clipped from V and 10 bases from J, the junction kept 7 bases outside the gene matches. The germline CDR1 and CDR2 sequences are SGHAT and FQNNGV. The CDR3 is made up of 15 amino acids. CDR3 protein: CASSLGAGGPKEQFF. CDR3 DNA sequence: TGTGCCAGCAGCTTAGGAGCGGGAGGGCCGAAGGAGCAGTTCTTC.

This clone was recorded once. The chain couples TRBV2 to TRBJ1-6; no clear D gene. CDR1 and CDR2 (germline): SNHLY, FYNNEI. V lost 4 bases and J 8 bases, leaving 3 bases between the germline ends. The CDR3 sequence is 11 residues long. The CDR3 reads CASSADSPLHF. CDR3 coding DNA: TGTGCCAGCAGTGCGGATTCACCCCTCCACTTT.

This clone was observed a handful of times. The rearrangement joins TRBV7-2 to TRBJ2-1; 8 bases line up with TRBD1. V trimming: 5 bases; J trimming: 15 bases; junction bases outside the gene matches: 9. This CDR3 region has 12 residues. CDR1 and CDR2 from the germline V gene are SGHTA and FQGNSA. CDR3 nucleotide sequence: TGTGCCAGCAGCCCCGGACAGGGCAGTCGGTTCTTC. Its translation: CASSPGQGSRFF.

This clone came up once. The V gene is TRBV18, the J gene TRBJ1-5, with D uncertain. The CDR3 contains 13 residues. The germline V gene encodes CDR1 KGHSH and CDR2 LQKENI. With 6 bases removed from V and 9 bases from J, the gap between germline ends came to 15 bases. The CDR3 region is CASSQAAGGPQHF. The CDR3 DNA follows: TGTGCCAGCTCCCAGGCGGCCGGAGGGCCCCAGCATTTT.

The J gene is TRBJ1-1, the V gene TRBV10-2, with D possibly TRBD1 on 6 matching bases. Germline V gives CDR1 WSHSY, CDR2 SAAADI. The V end was cut by 6 bases, the J end by 4 bases, with 15 bases between. CDR3 length: 14 amino acids. DNA of the CDR3: TGCGCCAGCAGACAAGGGGGTGATAGCACTGAAGCTTTCTTT. This encodes CASRQGGDSTEAFF.

The chain links TRBV7-2 to TRBJ1-5, with TRBD1 matching over 9 bases. With 5 bases clipped from V and 0 bases from J, the junction kept 5 bases outside the gene matches. CDR3 size: 16 residues. CDR1 is SGHTA and CDR2 is FQGNSA in the germline V gene. CDR3 bases: TGTGCCAGCAGCGGAACAGGGGGCGTTAGCAATCAGCCCCAGCATTTT. As protein: CASSGTGGVSNQPQHF.

V usage is TRBV4-3 and J usage is TRBJ2-1; TRBD2 matches at 7 bases. CDR1 LGHNA and CDR2 YSLEER come from the germline V gene. Trimming cost V 4 bases and J 8 bases; bases outside gene matches: 8. The CDR3 is 14 residues long. This CDR3 is CASSPLWGRDEQFF. The CDR3 DNA reads TGCGCCAGCAGCCCTTTATGGGGGAGGGATGAGCAGTTCTTC.

The V call is TRBV9, the J call TRBJ2-2, with a tentative D call TRBD2 (6 bases). The germline gives CDR1 SGDLS, CDR2 YYNGEE. The CDR3 sequence is 16 residues long. V lost 3 bases and J 1 base, leaving 13 bases between the germline ends. CDR3 region: CASSASGTLNTGELFF. The DNA for the CDR3 is TGTGCCAGCAGCGCGTCCGGGACTCTGAACACCGGGGAGCTGTTTTTT.

The chain combines TRBV2 with TRBJ2-7; 8 bases are shared with TRBD1. The CDR3 sequence is 14 residues long. Trimming removed 6 bases from V and 4 bases from J; junction bases left unmatched: 8. Germline values: CDR1 SNHLY, CDR2 FYNNEI. Written as DNA, the CDR3 is TGTGCCAGCAGCTTGACAGGGGTCCGATACGAGCAGTACTTC. Protein sequence: CASSLTGVRYEQYF. Supplemented by reference TRBV2 and TRBJ2-7, the full variable domain reads EPEVTQTPSHQVTQMGQEVILRCVPISNHLYFYWYRQILGQKVEFLVSFYNNEISEKSEIFDDQFSVERPDGSNFTLKIRSTKLEDSAMYFCASSLTGVRYEQYFGPGTRLTVT.

The chain joins TRBV5-1 to TRBJ2-2; perhaps TRBD1 as D (6 bases). This CDR3 is 12 amino acids long. The germline V and J ends were trimmed by 1 base and 9 bases, with 7 bases remaining between them. The germline gives CDR1 SGHRS, CDR2 YFSETQ. The DNA for the CDR3 is TGCGCCAGCAGCTTGCAGGGGTGGGAGCTGTTTTTT. Residues: CASSLQGWELFF.

The rearrangement links TRBV19 to TRBJ1-4; TRBD1 matches at 7 bases. The CDR3 is 12 residues long. Trimming cost V 6 bases and J 7 bases; bases outside gene matches: 2. The germline gives CDR1 LNHDA, CDR2 SQIVND (reference sequence). Here the CDR3 reads CASRQGSEKLFF. Written as DNA, the CDR3 is TGTGCCAGTAGACAGGGGAGTGAAAAACTGTTTTTT.

The CDR3 is CASSHGGSYNEQFF. As DNA, the CDR3 is TGCGCCAGCAGCCACGGAGGTTCCTACAATGAGCAGTTCTTC. The chain employs TRBV4-1 and TRBJ2-1; the D gene is possibly TRBD2 (5 bases). CDR1 and CDR2 from the germline V gene are MGHRA and YSYEKL. The V end was cut by 3 bases, the J end by 1 base, with 7 bases between. The CDR3 totals 14 residues.

J is TRBJ1-6 and V is TRBV6-1; no definite D call. The CDR3 length is 14 residues. Germline V CDR1 and CDR2: MNHNS, SASEGT. V was cut by 0 bases and J by 6 bases, with 6 bases left in between. DNA of the CDR3: TGTGCCAGCAGTGAAGCATATAGTAATTCACCCCTCCACTTT. This gives the protein CASSEAYSNSPLHF.